This T cell receptor (beta chain) emerged from a study of shared clonotypes between healthy human individuals (dated by TCRdb to the early 2020s). Broadly, across the study: The cohort comprised two women and a few men aged 18 to 49 years. Per donor, leukapheresis produced somewhere between about 0.9 and 9 billion PBMCs. Libraries were prepared and TCR repertoires were sequenced by different laboratories using diverse techniques, in order to increase sequencing depth and limit assay-specific biases. Per donor, three plates each were used for CD4 naive and CD4 memory, two for CD8 naive, and one for CD8 memory. Blood TCR repertoires of about five healthy adults were deeply sequenced to estimate repertoire size and the extent of clonotype sharing between individuals.

CDR1 and CDR2 (SGHTA, FQGNSA) derive from the germline V gene. V trim: 1 base; J trim: 7 bases; unmatched bases: 7. Measured from the cysteine to the phenylalanine, the CDR3 is 15 residues long. Here the CDR3 DNA is all that survives: 45 bases in frame from base 1. General study outcomes and caveats: Only blood was sampled, and tissue TCR repertoires likely differ from those in blood. Compared with non-shared clonotypes, clonotypes shared by all four sorted-subset donors had higher generation probabilities. Naive subsets generally had larger estimated clonotype richness than memory subsets. Pairwise subsampling led to the expectation that sequencing depth would affect the degree of clonotype sharing among donors. Incomplete sequencing was indicated by rarefaction of sorted-subset datasets, despite the large sequencing depth. Because the study included a small number of donors, the genetic and exposure-history diversity represented was limited. When a handful of donors were compared, the shared fraction of clonotypes was around 4.6% for naive CD4, 3.5% for naive CD8, 2% to 2.5% for memory CD4, and 0.4% for memory CD8.

For the CD8 naive samples, CD45RO-negative cells were positively selected for CCR7, yielding a CD45RA+CCR7+ population from which TemRA cells were excluded. The donors were healthy, HIV-negative adults who had no recently reported acute infections or vaccinations. Every donor was a Caucasian adult living in Nashville, Tennessee, USA. Blood was obtained by leukapheresis, after which PBMCs were separated by Ficoll-Histopaque density gradient centrifugation and cryopreserved in liquid nitrogen vapor phase. Purity and quantity of every magnetically sorted T cell population were checked by analytical flow cytometry. Genomic DNA was isolated from every sorted fraction and measured by UV absorbance on a Nanodrop 2000c. Using the deep immunoSEQ assay, multiplex PCR amplified TCR CDR3 regions from genomic DNA. Genomic DNA extracted from each cell subset was distributed evenly over all wells of several immunoSEQ 96-well plates, and each plate served as one replicate. Each replicate PCR for sorted subsets received around 200 ng genomic DNA, equal to about 30,000 T cell genomes. The purified libraries were quantified using a Qubit 3.0 fluorometer, sized with a Bioanalyzer 2100, and then quantified again using the KAPA Library Quantification kit. Every immunoSEQ 96-well plate was sequenced on a separate single-read 150-cycle Illumina NextSeq 550 flow cell. Regarding the original processing steps: Because the immunoSEQ output held only junctional sequences and lacked quality scores, the filtering could not match the filtering applied to full-length reads. To assign V/J genes and CDR3, sequences were annotated against IMGT germline references using PyIR, a Python wrapper for IgBLAST v1.9. Any read was removed if the V/J assignment was weak (E-value above 1e-6), the CDR3 was missing, or the read contained stop codons, out-of-frame junctions, or ambiguous translated residues. A V3J clonotype was defined by an identical inferred V gene, J gene, and CDR3 amino acid sequence. Percentage overlap between repertoires was computed as shared unique clonotypes divided by the size of the smaller repertoire. RTK rarefaction, the Chao1 estimator, and Recon v2.1 estimates of unobserved clonotypes were used to assess repertoire richness. Generation probabilities for all TCRbeta clonotypes obtained by the gDNA method from a few donors were computed using OLGA. This immuneACCESS table, as held by TCRdb, lists in-frame sequences with V and J called but not all clones. Of the missing ones, under half trace to an unresolved V gene in checked studies; the others have no known cause. V, J and clone size were drawn from that table, and D and trimming were deduced from the DNA. The sample records under 600,000 clones, roughly 98% of which are singletons. Of the sample, 0.3% is held by the ten largest clones.

As for this clone: Its specific antigen is unknown. Base qualities are missing; no much larger clone stands one base away.

Material for sequencing was naive CD8+ T cells sorted from blood. The sample's cell subset or site label, decoded: CD45RA+CCR7+. The clonotype originates from a man aged 25 to 40 in good health. The sequence links TRBV7-2 to TRBJ2-1, with 7 bases in between that match TRBD1. The DNA sequence is as follows: TGTGCCAGCAGCTTAGAGAGGGGGCCGCGAAATGAGCAGTTCTTC. This codes for CASSLERGPRNEQFF.